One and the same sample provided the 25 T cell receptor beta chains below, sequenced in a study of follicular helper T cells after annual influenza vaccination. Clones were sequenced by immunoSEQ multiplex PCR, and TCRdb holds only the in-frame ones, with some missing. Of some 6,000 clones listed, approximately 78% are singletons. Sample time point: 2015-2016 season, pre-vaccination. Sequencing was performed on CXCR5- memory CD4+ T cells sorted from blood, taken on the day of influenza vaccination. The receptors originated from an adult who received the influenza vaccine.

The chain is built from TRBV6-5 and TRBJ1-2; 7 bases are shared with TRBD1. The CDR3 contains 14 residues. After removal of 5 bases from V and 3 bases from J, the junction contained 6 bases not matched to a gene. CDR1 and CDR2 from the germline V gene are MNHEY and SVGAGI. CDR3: CASSRGGEHYGYTF. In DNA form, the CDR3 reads TGTGCCAGCAGTCGAGGGGGCGAGCACTATGGCTACACCTTC.

DNA of the CDR3: TGTGCCAGCAGCTTATTGTGGACAGGGGGCGTTGAGCAGTTCTTC. Translating it yields CASSLLWTGGVEQFF. This chain connects TRBV7-8 to TRBJ2-1; 11 nucleotides agree with TRBD1. This CDR3 has 15 amino acids. With V trimmed by 2 bases and J by 9 bases, 6 bases remained unmatched. The germline V gene has CDR1 SGHVS and CDR2 FQNEAQ.

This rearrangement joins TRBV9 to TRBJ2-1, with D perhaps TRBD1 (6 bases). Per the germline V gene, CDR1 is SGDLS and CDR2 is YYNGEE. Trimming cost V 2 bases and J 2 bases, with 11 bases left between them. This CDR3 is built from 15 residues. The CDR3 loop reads CASSVDSFAYNEQFF. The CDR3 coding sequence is TGTGCCAGCAGCGTGGACAGCTTCGCCTACAATGAGCAGTTCTTC.

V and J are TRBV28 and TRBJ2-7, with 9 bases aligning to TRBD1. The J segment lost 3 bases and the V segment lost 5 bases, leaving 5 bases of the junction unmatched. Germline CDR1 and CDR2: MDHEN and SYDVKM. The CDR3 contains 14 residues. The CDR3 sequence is CASSIATGGYEQYF. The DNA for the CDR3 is TGTGCCAGCAGTATAGCGACAGGGGGCTACGAGCAGTACTTC.

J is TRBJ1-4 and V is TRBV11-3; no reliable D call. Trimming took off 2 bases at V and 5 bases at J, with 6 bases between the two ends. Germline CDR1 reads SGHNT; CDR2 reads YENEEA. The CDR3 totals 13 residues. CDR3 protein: CASSLNGNEKLFF. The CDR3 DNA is TGTGCCAGCAGCTTAAACGGAAATGAAAAACTGTTTTTT.

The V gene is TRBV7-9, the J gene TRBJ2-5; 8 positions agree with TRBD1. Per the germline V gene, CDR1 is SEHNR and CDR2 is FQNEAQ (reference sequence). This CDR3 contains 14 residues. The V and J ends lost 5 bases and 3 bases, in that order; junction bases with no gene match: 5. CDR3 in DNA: TGTGCCAGCAGCCTAACAGGGGGTGAAGAGACCCAGTACTTC. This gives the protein CASSLTGGEETQYF.

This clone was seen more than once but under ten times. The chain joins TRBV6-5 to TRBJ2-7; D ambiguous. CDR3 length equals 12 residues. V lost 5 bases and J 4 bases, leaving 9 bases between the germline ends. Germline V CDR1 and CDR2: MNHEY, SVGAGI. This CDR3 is CASSHTTYEQYF. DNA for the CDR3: TGTGCCAGCAGTCACACAACTTACGAGCAGTACTTC.

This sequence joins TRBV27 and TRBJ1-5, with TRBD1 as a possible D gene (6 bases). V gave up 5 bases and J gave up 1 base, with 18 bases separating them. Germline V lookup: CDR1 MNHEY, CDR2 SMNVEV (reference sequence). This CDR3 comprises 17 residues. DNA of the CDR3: TGTGCCAGCAGTCCCCTACCGGGACACACCAGCAATCAGCCCCAGCATTTT. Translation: CASSPLPGHTSNQPQHF.

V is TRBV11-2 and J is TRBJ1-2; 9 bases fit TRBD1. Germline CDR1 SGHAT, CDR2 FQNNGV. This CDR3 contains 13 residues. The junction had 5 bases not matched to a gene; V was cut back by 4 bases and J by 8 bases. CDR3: CASSSGTGSGYTF. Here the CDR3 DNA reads TGTGCCAGCAGCTCCGGGACAGGGAGCGGCTACACCTTC.

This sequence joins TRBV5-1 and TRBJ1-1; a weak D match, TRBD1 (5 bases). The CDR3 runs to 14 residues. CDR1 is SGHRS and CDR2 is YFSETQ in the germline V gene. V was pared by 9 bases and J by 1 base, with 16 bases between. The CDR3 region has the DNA TGCGCCACCCAGACGGGGCCGGAGAACACTGAAGCTTTCTTT. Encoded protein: CATQTGPENTEAFF.

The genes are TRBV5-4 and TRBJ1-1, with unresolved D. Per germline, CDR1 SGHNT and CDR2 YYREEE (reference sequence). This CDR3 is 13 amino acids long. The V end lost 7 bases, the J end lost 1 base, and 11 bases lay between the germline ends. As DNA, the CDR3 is TGTGCCAGCGGTACGACTTCGAACACTGAAGCTTTCTTT. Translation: CASGTTSNTEAFF.

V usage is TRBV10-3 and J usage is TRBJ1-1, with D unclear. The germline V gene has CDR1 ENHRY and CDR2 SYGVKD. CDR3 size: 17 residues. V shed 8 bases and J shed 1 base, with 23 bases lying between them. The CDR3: CAIAQFLSGPGNTEAFF. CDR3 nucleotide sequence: TGTGCCATCGCACAGTTCCTAAGTGGGCCGGGGAACACTGAAGCTTTCTTT.

CDR3 sequence: CASSSRDRRSYGYTF. DNA for the CDR3: TGTGCCAGCAGCTCCCGGGACAGGAGATCCTATGGCTACACCTTC. The chain recombines TRBV5-5 with TRBJ1-2; 8 bases match TRBD1. There are 15 residues in the CDR3. Germline-derived CDR1 and CDR2 are SGHKS and YYEKEE (reference sequence). V shed 3 bases and J 4 bases; nucleotides not matched to a gene: 8.

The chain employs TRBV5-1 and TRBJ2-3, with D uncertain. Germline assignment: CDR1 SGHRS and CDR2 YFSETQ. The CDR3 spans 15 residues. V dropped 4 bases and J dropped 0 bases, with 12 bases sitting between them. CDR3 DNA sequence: TGCGCCAGCAGCGTCCGTGTGCCCAGCACAGATACGCAGTATTTT. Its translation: CASSVRVPSTDTQYF.

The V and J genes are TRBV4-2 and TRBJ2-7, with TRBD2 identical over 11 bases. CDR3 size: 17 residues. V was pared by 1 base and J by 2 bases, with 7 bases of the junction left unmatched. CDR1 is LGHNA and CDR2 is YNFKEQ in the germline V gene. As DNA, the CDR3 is TGTGCCAGCAGCCAAGGGGCCGGGACTAGCGGAACCTACGAGCAGTACTTC. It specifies CASSQGAGTSGTYEQYF.

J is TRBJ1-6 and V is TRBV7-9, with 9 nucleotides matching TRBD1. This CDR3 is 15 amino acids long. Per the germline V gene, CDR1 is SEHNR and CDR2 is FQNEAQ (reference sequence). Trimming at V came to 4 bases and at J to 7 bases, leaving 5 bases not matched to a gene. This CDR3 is CASSSDRGLNSPLHF. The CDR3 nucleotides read TGTGCCAGCAGCTCCGACAGGGGGTTGAATTCACCCCTCCACTTT.

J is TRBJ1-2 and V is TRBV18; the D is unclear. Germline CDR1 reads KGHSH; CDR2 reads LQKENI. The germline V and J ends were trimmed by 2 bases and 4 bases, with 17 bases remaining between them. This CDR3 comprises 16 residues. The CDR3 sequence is CASSPNPRVDVYGYTF. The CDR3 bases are TGTGCCAGCTCACCAAACCCCCGGGTGGATGTCTATGGCTACACCTTC.

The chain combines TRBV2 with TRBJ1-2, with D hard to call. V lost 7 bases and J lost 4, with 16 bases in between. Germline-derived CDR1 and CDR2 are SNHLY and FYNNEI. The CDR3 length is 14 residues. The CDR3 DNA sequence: TGTGCCAGCAACCCACGTACAGCTGGCTATGGCTACACCTTC. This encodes CASNPRTAGYGYTF.

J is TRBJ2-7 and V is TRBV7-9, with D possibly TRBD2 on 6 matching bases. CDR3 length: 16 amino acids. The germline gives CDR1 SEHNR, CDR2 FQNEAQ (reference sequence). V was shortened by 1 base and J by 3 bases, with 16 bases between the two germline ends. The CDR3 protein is CASSLDIGTDYYEQYF. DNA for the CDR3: TGTGCCAGCAGCTTAGATATCGGGACTGACTACTACGAGCAGTACTTC.

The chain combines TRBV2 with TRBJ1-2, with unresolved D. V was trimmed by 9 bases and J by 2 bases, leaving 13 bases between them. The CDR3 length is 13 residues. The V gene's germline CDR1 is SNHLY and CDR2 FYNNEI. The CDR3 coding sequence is TGTGCCAGTCTATCGATTAAAAACTATGGCTACACCTTC. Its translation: CASLSIKNYGYTF.

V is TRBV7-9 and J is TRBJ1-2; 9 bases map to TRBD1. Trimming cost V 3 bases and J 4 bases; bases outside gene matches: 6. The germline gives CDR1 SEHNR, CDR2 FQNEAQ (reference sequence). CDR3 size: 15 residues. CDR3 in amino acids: CASSFTGGRGYGYTF. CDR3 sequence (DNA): TGTGCCAGCAGCTTCACAGGGGGCCGAGGCTATGGCTACACCTTC.

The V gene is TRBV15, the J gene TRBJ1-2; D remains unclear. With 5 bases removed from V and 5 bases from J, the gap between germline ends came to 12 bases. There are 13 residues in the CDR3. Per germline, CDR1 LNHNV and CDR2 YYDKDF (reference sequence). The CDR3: CATSGDGSYGYTF. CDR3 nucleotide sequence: TGTGCCACCAGCGGCGACGGAAGTTATGGCTACACCTTC.

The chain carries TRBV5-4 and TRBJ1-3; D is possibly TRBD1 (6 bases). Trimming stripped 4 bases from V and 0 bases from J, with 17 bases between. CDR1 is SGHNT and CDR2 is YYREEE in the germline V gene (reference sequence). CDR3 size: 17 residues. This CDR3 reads CASSAGQGKFSGNTIYF. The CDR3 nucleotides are TGTGCCAGCAGCGCGGGGCAGGGGAAGTTCTCTGGAAACACCATATATTTT.

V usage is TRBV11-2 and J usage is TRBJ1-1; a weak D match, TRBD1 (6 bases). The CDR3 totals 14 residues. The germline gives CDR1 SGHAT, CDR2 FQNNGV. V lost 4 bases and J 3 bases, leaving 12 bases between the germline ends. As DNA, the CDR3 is TGTGCCAGCAGCTGGACAGCCCGGGACACTGAAGCTTTCTTT. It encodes CASSWTARDTEAFF.

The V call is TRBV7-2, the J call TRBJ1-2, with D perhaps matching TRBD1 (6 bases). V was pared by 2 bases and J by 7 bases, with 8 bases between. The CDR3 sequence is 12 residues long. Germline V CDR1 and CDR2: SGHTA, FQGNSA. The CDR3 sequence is CASSLRGAGYTF. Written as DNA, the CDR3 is TGTGCCAGCAGCTTACGGGGGGCTGGCTACACCTTC.